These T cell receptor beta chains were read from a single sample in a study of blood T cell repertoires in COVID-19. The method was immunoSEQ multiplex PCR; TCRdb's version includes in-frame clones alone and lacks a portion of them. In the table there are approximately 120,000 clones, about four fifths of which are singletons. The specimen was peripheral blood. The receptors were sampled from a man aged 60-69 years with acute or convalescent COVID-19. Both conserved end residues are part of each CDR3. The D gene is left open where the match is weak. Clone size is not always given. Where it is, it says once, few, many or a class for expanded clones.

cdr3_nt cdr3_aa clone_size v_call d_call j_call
TGTGCCAGCAGACAGCTAGCGGGAGCCAACTACGAGCAGTACTTC CASRQLAGANYEQYF NA TRBV28 TRBD2 TRBJ2-7
TGTGCCAGCAGCTTAGCGAGGGTCTTTCGTCGAAACACTGAAGCTTTCTTT CASSLARVFRRNTEAFF NA TRBV7-8 NA TRBJ1-1
TGTGCCAGCAGCTTGGGGACAGGGGCGGACACCGGGGAGCTGTTTTTT CASSLGTGADTGELFF NA TRBV11-2 TRBD1 TRBJ2-2
TGTGCCACCAGCACTACCTGGGACAGGGAGTACACTGAAGCTTTCTTT CATSTTWDREYTEAFF NA TRBV15 TRBD1 TRBJ1-1
TGTGCCAGCAGTGGTTCCCCCGGGGCTTTCTTT CASSGSPGAFF NA TRBV25-1 NA TRBJ1-1
TGCGCCAGCAGCTTACACCCTGCACAAGAGACCCAGTACTTC CASSLHPAQETQYF NA TRBV5-1 NA TRBJ2-5
TGTGCCAGCAGCGTAGGAACAGCAACTAATGAAAAACTGTTTTTT CASSVGTATNEKLFF once TRBV9 NA TRBJ1-4
TGTGCCAGCAGTGTACTCCAGGCGGCTTTCTTT CASSVLQAAFF NA TRBV2 NA TRBJ1-1
TGTGCCTGGAGAAAGGGACTAGCGGGCGAGCAGTACTTC CAWRKGLAGEQYF few TRBV30 TRBD2 TRBJ2-7
TGTGCCAGCAGCCACCAGGACAGCCTCGAGCAGTACTTC CASSHQDSLEQYF NA TRBV9 NA TRBJ2-7
TGTGCCAGCAGCCAAGGGGGGCGCGGCCCCTCCTACGAGCAGTACTTC CASSQGGRGPSYEQYF NA TRBV14 NA TRBJ2-7
TGTGCCAGTAGTATAGGACAGACGAACACTGAAGCTTTCTTT CASSIGQTNTEAFF NA TRBV19 NA TRBJ1-1
TGTGCCAGCAGCTCTTGGACTAGCTCGTCAGATACGCAGTATTTT CASSSWTSSSDTQYF NA TRBV7-8 TRBD2 TRBJ2-3
TGTGCCAGCATGGACAGGGGGCATTCACCCCTCCACTTT CASMDRGHSPLHF NA TRBV2 TRBD1 TRBJ1-6
TGTGCCAGCAGCTTAACGCGGGAGGGTGAGCAGTTCTTC CASSLTREGEQFF NA TRBV7-9 TRBD2 TRBJ2-1
TGTGCCAGCAGTCCAATCACGGGGGTCCCCACAGATACGCAGTATTTT CASSPITGVPTDTQYF NA TRBV28 NA TRBJ2-3
TGTGCCAGCAGCTTAGGCAGGGAGGGCAATCAGCCCCAGCATTTT CASSLGREGNQPQHF NA TRBV7-2 NA TRBJ1-5
TGCGCCAGCAGTGAAAAGCGAGGGTACAATGAGCAGTTCTTC CASSEKRGYNEQFF once TRBV10-1 NA TRBJ2-1
TGTGCCAGTATGGAGACAGGGGCCCTCGGTGAAAAACTGTTTTTT CASMETGALGEKLFF NA TRBV19 TRBD1 TRBJ1-4
TGTGCCAGCGTACTTCGGCGGGGGGAGACCCAGTACTTC CASVLRRGETQYF NA TRBV3-1/TRBV3-2 TRBD2 TRBJ2-5
TGTGCCAGCAGCCCAAATATTGGGACAGGGGGTGGCGGGGAGCTGTTTTTT CASSPNIGTGGGGELFF NA TRBV9 TRBD1 TRBJ2-2
TGTGCCAGCAGCTGGGGACAGTTCCTTAACTATGGCTACACCTTC CASSWGQFLNYGYTF NA TRBV7-2 TRBD1 TRBJ1-2
TGTGCCAGCAGCCTGGGGCCGGTAATTACCTACGAGCAGTACTTC CASSLGPVITYEQYF NA TRBV11-2 NA TRBJ2-7
TGCGCCAGCAGCCTTAGCGGGACTAGCACAGATACGCAGTATTTT CASSLSGTSTDTQYF NA TRBV23-1 TRBD2 TRBJ2-3
TGTGCCAGCAGCTTAAGGCCGGGACTAGCGGGAGGGCCGCGTACCGGGGAGCTGTTTTTT CASSLRPGLAGGPRTGELFF few TRBV7-3 TRBD2 TRBJ2-2
TGCAGTGCTAGTACGGACGGGAGCAATGAGCAGTTCTTC CSASTDGSNEQFF NA TRBV20-1 NA TRBJ2-1
TGTGCCAGTAGTGAACAAGGGGGCGGGTTGAACACTGAAGCTTTCTTT CASSEQGGGLNTEAFF NA TRBV19 TRBD1 TRBJ1-1
TGTGCCAGCAGCTTCAGCGGGAACGAGCAGTTCTTC CASSFSGNEQFF NA TRBV9 TRBD2 TRBJ2-1
TGTGCCAGCAGCCAAGAGGACACCGGGACTAGCGGCTACAATGAGCAGTTCTTC CASSQEDTGTSGYNEQFF NA TRBV3-1/TRBV3-2 TRBD2 TRBJ2-1
TGCGCCAGCAGCGGGGGACTAGCGGGAGTCTTCAATGAGCAGTTCTTC CASSGGLAGVFNEQFF NA TRBV5-1 TRBD2 TRBJ2-1
TGCGCCAGCAGCTTACTAGCGAAGCCGGGCAATGAGCAGTTCTTC CASSLLAKPGNEQFF NA TRBV5-1 TRBD2 TRBJ2-1
TGCGCCAGCAGCTTGATAGCGGGAGGGGACAATGAGCAGTTCTTC CASSLIAGGDNEQFF NA TRBV5-1 TRBD2 TRBJ2-1
TGCGCCAGCAGCTTTGGCCCTTCCTATAATTCACCCCTCCACTTT CASSFGPSYNSPLHF NA TRBV5-1 NA TRBJ1-6
TGTGCCAGCAGTATGACAGGGAACTATGGCTACACCTTC CASSMTGNYGYTF NA TRBV12-3/TRBV12-4 TRBD1 TRBJ1-2
TGCGCCAGCAGCCAAGATGGGCCCCAAAAGACAGATACGCAGTATTTT CASSQDGPQKTDTQYF NA TRBV4-1 NA TRBJ2-3
TGTGCCAGCAGTTCGGAGGAGGACCGTTATAATTCACCCCTCCACTTT CASSSEEDRYNSPLHF NA TRBV28 NA TRBJ1-6
TGTGCCAGCAGTGCCCGAGAGACCCAGTACTTC CASSARETQYF NA TRBV2 NA TRBJ2-5
TGCGCCAGCAGCCAAGATAGGAAGGGAGGGGATTTCATTGGCTACACCTTC CASSQDRKGGDFIGYTF NA TRBV4-1 NA TRBJ1-2
TGTGCCACCTTACAGCCGCAGGGCAATCAGCCCCAGCATTTT CATLQPQGNQPQHF NA TRBV28 NA TRBJ1-5
TGTGCCAGCAGACCTCCGGGACAGGGGGCGTACGAGCAGTACTTC CASRPPGQGAYEQYF once TRBV2 TRBD1 TRBJ2-7
TGTGCCTGGAGTCCCAGCCCCACTAGCGGCGCCGTTGGATTC CAWSPSPTSGAVGF NA TRBV30 TRBD2 TRBJ2-7
TGTGCCAGCGGGGCGGCTGGGGCCAACGTCCTGACTTTC CASGAAGANVLTF NA TRBV27 NA TRBJ2-6
TGTGCCACCAGTGAAAATGGGGCGGGAGGGCCAGTCGGGGAGCTGTTTTTT CATSENGAGGPVGELFF NA TRBV24-1 TRBD2 TRBJ2-2
TGTGCCAGCAGCCAAGATAGGTCAGGGCGAAATGAAAAACTGTTTTTT CASSQDRSGRNEKLFF NA TRBV4-2 NA TRBJ1-4
TGCAGCGTTTTTTCCAGTTATGGCTACACCTTC CSVFSSYGYTF NA TRBV29-1 NA TRBJ1-2
TGTGCCAGCAGTCCCGGCGGCAGGGGGGCAGATACGCAGTATTTT CASSPGGRGADTQYF NA TRBV28 NA TRBJ2-3
TGTGCCAGCAGCCAGCCCGGGACAGGGGATAGGAAAAAACTGTTTTTT CASSQPGTGDRKKLFF NA TRBV3-1/TRBV3-2 TRBD1 TRBJ1-4
TGTGCCAGCAGTCGATCCGGGGGATATGGCTACACCTTC CASSRSGGYGYTF NA TRBV5-4 NA TRBJ1-2
TGCGCCAGCAGAGAAGGGGGATATGGCTACACCTTC CASREGGYGYTF NA TRBV10-2 NA TRBJ1-2
TGTGCCATCTCCGGGGGGGCCACCTACGAGCAGTACTTC CAISGGATYEQYF NA TRBV28 TRBD2 TRBJ2-7
TGCGCCAGCAGCCACCAGGGGTCGGATGAAGCTTTCTTT CASSHQGSDEAFF NA TRBV5-1 NA TRBJ1-1
TGTGCCAGCAGTGAAAGGAGCGGGAGGGCCTTCTTC CASSERSGRAFF NA TRBV2 TRBD2 TRBJ2-1
TGTGCCAGCAGCATCCGGCGGTCTTCAGCCCTAGCAGTAGTTGTCGCAGATACGCAGTATTTT CASSIRRSSALAVVVADTQYF few TRBV7-9 NA TRBJ2-3
TGTGCCAGTAGTATCCCTTGGACAGGGGGGGACAATGAGCAGTTCTTC CASSIPWTGGDNEQFF NA TRBV19 TRBD1 TRBJ2-1
TGCGCCAGCAGCCTCCTCCCCGTGACTAGCGGTATCTACAATGAGCAGTTCTTC CASSLLPVTSGIYNEQFF NA TRBV4-1 TRBD2 TRBJ2-1